These 18 T cell receptor beta chains share one sample of origin, sequenced in a study of shared clonotypes between healthy human individuals. Generated by immunoSEQ multiplex PCR, the TCRdb table keeps only in-frame clones and is missing some. This table has roughly 510,000 clones, about 79% appearing once. The specimen sequenced was PBMCs. Receptors were obtained from a middle-aged woman in good health. Some clones in this sample may be carry-over from other donors' samples.

This chain uses TRBV12-5 with TRBJ2-3; 10 bases align to TRBD2. CDR3 size: 16 residues. Germline CDR1 LGHNT, CDR2 FRNRAP. V shed 8 bases and J 0 bases; nucleotides not matched to a gene: 8. CDR3: CASKKRGGYSTDTQYF. The CDR3 nucleotides are TGTGCTAGTAAAAAGCGGGGGGGGTATAGCACAGATACGCAGTATTTT.

This chain joins TRBV5-1 and TRBJ1-1; D not certain. This CDR3 is 16 amino acids long. Looked up from germline, CDR1 is SGHRS and CDR2 is YFSETQ. The ends were cut back, 0 bases at V and 0 bases at J, with 12 bases in the middle. As DNA, the CDR3 is TGCGCCAGCAGCTTGGGGCTCGGGAATTTGAACACTGAAGCTTTCTTT. Amino acids: CASSLGLGNLNTEAFF.

This clone was seen more than once but under ten times. This chain uses TRBV7-3 with TRBJ2-2; 9 bases match TRBD2. CDR1 is SGHTA, CDR2 FQGTGA, per germline. V gave up 5 bases and J gave up 7 bases; unmatched junction bases: 11. This CDR3 comprises 16 residues. The CDR3 reads CASSITSGRTFGELFF. CDR3 nucleotide sequence: TGTGCCAGCAGCATCACTAGCGGGCGTACATTCGGGGAGCTGTTTTTT.

The rearrangement uses TRBV28 and TRBJ2-7; 9 bases are shared with TRBD1. CDR3 length equals 15 residues. V gave up 5 bases and J gave up 6 bases; unmatched junction bases: 11. Per the germline V gene, CDR1 is MDHEN and CDR2 is SYDVKM. The DNA of the CDR3 is TGTGCCAGCAGTACCGTGGGGACAGGGCCGGGCGAGCAGTACTTC. Translating it yields CASSTVGTGPGEQYF. The whole variable domain, filled in from reference TRBV28 and TRBJ2-7, reads DVKVTQSSRYLVKRTGEKVFLECVQDMDHENMFWYRQDPGLGLRLIYFSYDVKMKEKGDIPEGYSVSREKKERFSLILESASTNQTSMYLCASSTVGTGPGEQYFGPGTRLTVT.

V is TRBV5-6 and J is TRBJ1-1; no clear D. Trimming removed 1 base at V and 3 bases at J, with 10 bases between. This CDR3 is built from 14 residues. Per the germline V gene, CDR1 is SGHDT and CDR2 is YYEEEE. The CDR3 loop is CASSLRGRHTEAFF. The CDR3 coding sequence is TGTGCCAGCAGCTTGAGAGGGAGGCACACTGAAGCTTTCTTT.

The chain recombines TRBV19 with TRBJ2-2; 10 bases are a match to TRBD2. Germline assignment: CDR1 LNHDA and CDR2 SQIVND (reference sequence). The CDR3 is 16 residues long. The J segment lost 2 bases and the V segment lost 6 bases, leaving 6 bases of the junction unmatched. CDR3 in amino acids: CASSFIAGGNTGELFF. Written as DNA, the CDR3 is TGTGCCAGTAGCTTTATAGCGGGAGGAAACACCGGGGAGCTGTTTTTT.

This clone was found once. CDR3: CASSPRQGQVDGYTF. The DNA of the CDR3 is TGTGCCAGCTCTCCCCGACAGGGCCAGGTAGATGGCTACACCTTC. The rearrangement joins TRBV18 to TRBJ1-2, with 7 nucleotides matching TRBD1. CDR3 length equals 15 residues. V gave up 6 bases and J gave up 6 bases; unmatched junction bases: 13. From germline, CDR1 is KGHSH and CDR2 LQKENI.

This chain links TRBV7-9 with TRBJ1-3; D is uncertain. The V end was cut by 4 bases, the J end by 0 bases, with 7 bases between. Germline V lookup: CDR1 SEHNR, CDR2 FQNEAQ (reference sequence). The CDR3 is 14 amino acids. DNA of the CDR3: TGTGCCAGCAGCTCAGGACGCTCTGGAAACACCATATATTTT. Its translation is CASSSGRSGNTIYF.

The chain combines TRBV28 with TRBJ1-2; TRBD1 matches 10 bases. The germline gives CDR1 MDHEN, CDR2 SYDVKM. The trim removed 6 bases at V and 3 bases at J, leaving 10 bases unmatched. The CDR3 totals 16 residues. CDR3: CASSPPRGTGDYGYTF. The CDR3, as DNA: TGTGCCAGCAGCCCCCCGAGAGGGACAGGGGACTATGGCTACACCTTC.

The chain uses TRBV28 and TRBJ2-5, with D hard to call. V dropped 7 bases and J dropped 2 bases, with 8 bases sitting between them. The germline V gene encodes CDR1 MDHEN and CDR2 SYDVKM. This CDR3 is built from 12 residues. CDR3 residues: CASTDFQETQYF. The DNA for the CDR3 is TGTGCCAGCACTGACTTTCAAGAGACCCAGTACTTC.

The chain employs TRBV2 and TRBJ2-7, with D hard to call. The CDR3 extends over 13 amino acids. V lost 7 bases, J lost 0 bases, and 10 bases lay in between. Germline V lookup: CDR1 SNHLY, CDR2 FYNNEI. DNA of the CDR3: TGTGCCAGCATTCAGGCCCTCTCCTACGAGCAGTACTTC. Amino acids: CASIQALSYEQYF.

The chain joins TRBV6-1 to TRBJ2-2, with 14 bases identical to TRBD2. Germline CDR1 reads MNHNS; CDR2 reads SASEGT. V gave up 6 bases and J gave up 5 bases; unmatched junction bases: 14. The CDR3 totals 19 residues. In DNA form, the CDR3 reads TGTGCCAGCAGCGAAATCGCCGGGACTAGCGGGAGCGTTACCGGGGAGCTGTTTTTT. It encodes CASSEIAGTSGSVTGELFF.

The rearrangement joins TRBV7-8 to TRBJ1-2, with TRBD1 as a possible D gene (5 bases). Germline V CDR1 and CDR2: SGHVS, FQNEAQ. This CDR3 is 14 amino acids long. Between the trimmed V and J ends, which lost 4 bases and 7 bases, there was a span of 16 bases. The CDR3 spells CASSSVGSGGGYTF. The DNA of the CDR3 is TGTGCCAGCAGCTCAGTGGGAAGCGGGGGTGGCTACACCTTC.

The rearrangement joins TRBV5-1 to TRBJ2-2, with 7 bases fitting TRBD1. The V and J ends lost 4 bases and 3 bases, in that order; junction bases with no gene match: 6. Germline values: CDR1 SGHRS, CDR2 YFSETQ. This CDR3 is built from 15 residues. CDR3 coding DNA: TGCGCCAGCAGCACGACAGGGAAGGACACCGGGGAGCTGTTTTTT. It specifies CASSTTGKDTGELFF.

The chain couples TRBV5-1 to TRBJ1-4, with 8 bases aligning to TRBD1. The V gene end was trimmed by 4 bases and the J gene end by 7 bases; junction bases not matched to a gene: 6. The V gene's germline CDR1 is SGHRS and CDR2 YFSETQ. The CDR3 extends over 14 amino acids. The CDR3 DNA follows: TGCGCCAGCAGCCCTCAGGGGGCGCGTGAAAAACTGTTTTTT. Its translation is CASSPQGAREKLFF.

The chain uses TRBV10-3 and TRBJ2-1; D is undetermined. This CDR3 is 13 amino acids long. Germline-derived CDR1 and CDR2 are ENHRY and SYGVKD. V was clipped by 3 bases and J by 3 bases, with 6 bases between them. The CDR3 loop is CAISEQIYNEQFF. The DNA for the CDR3 is TGTGCCATCAGTGAACAGATCTACAATGAGCAGTTCTTC.

This chain connects TRBV11-2 to TRBJ1-3; D gene uncertain. With 1 base removed from V and 8 bases from J, the gap between germline ends came to 9 bases. In germline, CDR1 is SGHAT, CDR2 FQNNGV. The CDR3 runs to 13 residues. The DNA for the CDR3 is TGTGCCAGCAGCTTAGCAAGGGTTGACACCATATATTTT. It codes for CASSLARVDTIYF.

CDR3 nucleotides: TGTGCCAGTAGTAATCCAGGGGAAGCTTTCTTT. It yields the protein CASSNPGEAFF. The chain employs TRBV19 and TRBJ1-1; perhaps TRBD1 as D (5 bases). The CDR3 consists of 11 residues. CDR1 and CDR2 (germline): LNHDA, SQIVND (reference sequence). Trimming left V 4 bases short and J 8 bases short, with 8 bases between.